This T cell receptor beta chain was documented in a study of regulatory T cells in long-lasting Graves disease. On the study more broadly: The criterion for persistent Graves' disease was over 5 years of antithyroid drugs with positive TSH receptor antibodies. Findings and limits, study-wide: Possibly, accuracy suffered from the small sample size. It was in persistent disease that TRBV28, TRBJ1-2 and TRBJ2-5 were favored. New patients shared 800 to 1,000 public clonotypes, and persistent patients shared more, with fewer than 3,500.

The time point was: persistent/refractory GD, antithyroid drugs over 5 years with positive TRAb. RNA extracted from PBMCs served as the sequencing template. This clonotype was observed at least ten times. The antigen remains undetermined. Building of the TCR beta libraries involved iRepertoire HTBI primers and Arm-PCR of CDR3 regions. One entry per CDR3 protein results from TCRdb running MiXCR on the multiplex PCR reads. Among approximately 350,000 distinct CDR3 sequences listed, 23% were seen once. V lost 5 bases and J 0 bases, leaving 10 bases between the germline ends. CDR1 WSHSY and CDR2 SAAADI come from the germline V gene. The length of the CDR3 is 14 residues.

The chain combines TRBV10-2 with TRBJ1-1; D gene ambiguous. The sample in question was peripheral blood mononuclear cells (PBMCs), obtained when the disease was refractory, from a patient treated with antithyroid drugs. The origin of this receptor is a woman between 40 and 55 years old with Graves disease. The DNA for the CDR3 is TGCGCCAGCAGTTGGACGGCGATGAACACTGAAGCTTTCTTT. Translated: CASSWTAMNTEAFF.